These 24 T cell receptor beta chains were all obtained from the same sample, sequenced in a study of T cell responses to AZD1222 COVID-19 vaccine. Method: immunoSEQ multiplex PCR; TCRdb's copy keeps in-frame clones and lacks some. This sample carries roughly 180,000 clones, about 91% of them seen once, and the ten largest clones take 1.3%. The starting material was peripheral blood, obtained 28 days after the second AZD1222 dose. The receptors derive from an adult who received the AZD1222 COVID-19 vaccine.

This chain connects TRBV5-6 to TRBJ1-4; the D gene is possibly TRBD1 (6 bases). CDR3 length: 13 residues. Trimming left V 4 bases short and J 5 bases short, with 9 bases between. Germline V lookup: CDR1 SGHDT, CDR2 YYEEEE. Here the CDR3 reads CASSQGTNEKLFF. The DNA for the CDR3 is TGTGCCAGCAGCCAAGGGACAAATGAAAAACTGTTTTTT.

The gene calls are TRBV6-5 and TRBJ2-6; D is unclear. Trimming took 4 bases from V and 0 from J, leaving 7 bases between them. This CDR3 has 15 residues. Germline loops: CDR1 MNHEY, CDR2 SVGAGI. The CDR3 is CASSLTVSGANVLTF. DNA of the CDR3: TGTGCCAGCAGTTTAACGGTCTCTGGGGCCAACGTCCTGACTTTC.

This rearrangement joins TRBV9 to TRBJ1-4, with 10 bases fitting TRBD1. Trimming removed 4 bases from V and 0 bases from J; junction bases left unmatched: 3. This CDR3 region has 16 residues. Germline V CDR1 and CDR2: SGDLS, YYNGEE. The CDR3 loop reads CASSPGTGATNEKLFF. The DNA of the CDR3 is TGTGCCAGCAGCCCAGGGACAGGGGCAACTAATGAAAAACTGTTTTTT.

The chain links TRBV30 to TRBJ2-6; 7 bases match TRBD2. V shed 4 bases, J shed 4 bases, and the junction held 16 bases outside the gene matches. CDR3 size: 18 residues. From germline, CDR1 is GTSNPN and CDR2 SVGIG (reference sequence). The CDR3 loop reads CAWTRGGVRTRGANVLTF. The CDR3 DNA reads as TGTGCCTGGACACGTGGGGGGGTCCGAACGCGAGGGGCCAACGTCCTGACTTTC.

The chain joins TRBV5-1 to TRBJ1-2; tentative D call: TRBD1 (5 bases). Trimming took 0 bases from V and 5 from J, leaving 11 bases between them. The CDR3 covers 14 residues. Germline CDR1 reads SGHRS; CDR2 reads YFSETQ. The CDR3 DNA reads as TGCGCCAGCAGCTTGGATACAGGTTATTATGGCTACACCTTC. Translation: CASSLDTGYYGYTF.

The chain combines TRBV7-2 with TRBJ1-6, with D perhaps matching TRBD1 (5 bases). V lost 4 bases to trimming and J lost 14 bases, with 24 bases between them. Germline V gene sequence: CDR1 SGHTA, CDR2 FQGNSA. The CDR3 loop spans 16 amino acids. As DNA, the CDR3 is TGTGCCAGCAGCTCGGCCCCCGGGACTGCTCACGGGTCCCTCCACTTT. Amino acids: CASSSAPGTAHGSLHF.

V gene TRBV19 combines with J gene TRBJ1-2; tentative D call: TRBD1 (5 bases). Trimming took 7 bases from V and 2 from J, leaving 14 bases between them. CDR1 and CDR2 (germline): LNHDA, SQIVND (reference sequence). The CDR3 sequence is 14 residues long. The CDR3 loop reads CASIAPGDNYGYTF. DNA for the CDR3: TGTGCCAGTATCGCCCCCGGGGACAACTATGGCTACACCTTC.

This clone was seen a single time. This chain links TRBV7-9 with TRBJ2-3, with D possibly TRBD1 on 5 matching bases. The V gene's germline CDR1 is SEHNR and CDR2 FQNEAQ (reference sequence). This CDR3 has 15 amino acids. Trimming cost V 6 bases and J 3 bases, with 16 bases left between them. CDR3 amino acids: CASSSGPSRTDTQYF. DNA for the CDR3: TGTGCCAGCAGTTCAGGGCCGTCACGAACAGATACGCAGTATTTT.

This clone appeared once. The chain links TRBV30 to TRBJ1-6; D remains unclear. V was cut by 7 bases and J by 6 bases, with 13 bases left in between. Germline CDR1 and CDR2: GTSNPN and SVGIG (reference sequence). The CDR3 runs 13 residues. CDR3: CALEGTPNSPLHF. In DNA form, the CDR3 reads TGTGCCTTGGAGGGAACGCCTAATTCACCCCTCCACTTT.

This chain joins TRBV11-2 and TRBJ1-2; TRBD1 matches at 10 bases. The CDR3 loop spans 15 amino acids. Germline CDR1 and CDR2: SGHAT and FQNNGV. The J segment lost 2 bases and the V segment lost 4 bases, leaving 4 bases of the junction unmatched. The DNA for the CDR3 is TGTGCCAGCAGCTCCCGGACAGGGGGAAACTATGGCTACACCTTC. Translated, it gives CASSSRTGGNYGYTF.

The chain has TRBV6-1 and TRBJ2-1; tentatively, D is TRBD1 (5 bases). Trimming removed 3 bases at V and 3 bases at J, with 12 bases between. The CDR3 totals 15 residues. Germline CDR1 MNHNS, CDR2 SASEGT. The CDR3 region is CASSDRVVSYNEQFF. The CDR3 region has the DNA TGTGCCAGCAGTGACAGGGTCGTGAGCTACAATGAGCAGTTCTTC.

There are a few counts of this clone. V and J are TRBV5-1 and TRBJ1-1; tentative D call: TRBD1 (5 bases). In germline, CDR1 is SGHRS, CDR2 YFSETQ. V lost 0 bases to trimming and J lost 12 bases, with 12 bases between them. The CDR3 covers 12 residues. CDR3 region: CASSLDGDSPFF. The CDR3 nucleotides read TGCGCCAGCAGCTTGGATGGTGACAGCCCTTTCTTT. Supplemented by reference TRBV5-1 and TRBJ1-1, the full variable domain reads KAGVTQTPRYLIKTRGQQVTLSCSPISGHRSVSWYQQTPGQGLQFLFEYFSETQRNKGNFPGRFSGRQFSNSRSEMNVSTLELGDSALYLCASSLDGDSPFFGQGTRLTVV.

In its sample, this clone was seen a few times. This chain uses TRBV7-9 with TRBJ1-6; perhaps TRBD1 as D (5 bases). The CDR3 consists of 13 residues. The germline V gene encodes CDR1 SEHNR and CDR2 FQNEAQ (reference sequence). The V end was cut by 1 base, the J end by 8 bases, with 6 bases between. The CDR3 here is CASSLEGDSPLHF. The CDR3 DNA reads as TGTGCCAGCAGCTTAGAAGGGGATTCACCCCTCCACTTT.

This clone was recorded only once. The chain uses TRBV14 and TRBJ2-1; 10 bases agree with TRBD2. The CDR3 is made up of 15 amino acids. V trimming: 4 bases; J trimming: 13 bases; junction bases outside the gene matches: 13. The V gene's germline CDR1 is SGHDN and CDR2 FVKESK. The chain's CDR3 is CASSPRLAGGFLQFF. The CDR3 region has the DNA TGTGCCAGCAGCCCTAGACTAGCGGGCGGGTTCCTACAGTTCTTC.

In regard to this clone: It is unclear where the CDR3 begins or ends on the DNA, so no DNA is shown, and the CDR3 is as TCRdb lists it. V is TRBV28 and J is TRBJ1-1. Germline V gives CDR1 MDHEN, CDR2 SYDVKM. The CDR3 region is 12 residues in length, termini included. The CDR3 reads CASSSSNTEAFF.

The rearrangement uses TRBV2 and TRBJ2-3; a weak D match, TRBD2 (5 bases). CDR3 size: 12 residues. The germline V gene encodes CDR1 SNHLY and CDR2 FYNNEI. Trimming took 10 bases from V and 6 from J, leaving 14 bases between them. The CDR3, as DNA: TGTGCCACCCTTCTGACGGGGGATACGCAGTATTTT. It encodes CATLLTGDTQYF.

The rearrangement uses TRBV11-2 and TRBJ1-2; possibly TRBD1 for D (5 bases). Germline lookup yields CDR1 SGHAT and CDR2 FQNNGV. The CDR3 totals 15 residues. Between the trimmed V and J ends, which lost 5 bases and 2 bases, there was a span of 15 bases. Here the CDR3 reads CASSPLTGRNYGYTF. The CDR3 DNA follows: TGTGCCAGCAGCCCATTGACGGGGCGGAACTATGGCTACACCTTC.

CDR3 sequence (DNA): TGTGCCAGCAGCGTAGAAGGACAGGGGGCTTTTCGAGGCTACACCTTC. This gives the protein CASSVEGQGAFRGYTF. The rearrangement uses TRBV9 and TRBJ1-2; the match to TRBD1 covers 11 bases. Looked up from germline, CDR1 is SGDLS and CDR2 is YYNGEE. This CDR3 has 16 amino acids. V was clipped by 0 bases and J by 8 bases; unmatched bases: 9.

V gene TRBV27 combines with J gene TRBJ1-1, with D tentatively TRBD1 (5 bases). Per germline, CDR1 MNHEY and CDR2 SMNVEV (reference sequence). Trimming stripped 6 bases from V and 1 base from J, with 12 bases between. This CDR3 region has 14 residues. The CDR3 bases are TGTGCCAGCAGGGATCAACAGGCGAACACTGAAGCTTTCTTT. Translation: CASRDQQANTEAFF.

This chain connects TRBV19 to TRBJ1-2; possible D gene TRBD1, 6 bases. The CDR3 is 16 residues long. The germline gives CDR1 LNHDA, CDR2 SQIVND (reference sequence). Trimming pared 6 bases from V and 8 bases from J, leaving 25 bases between. CDR3 region: CASRAPPTGREGGYTF. The DNA of the CDR3 is TGTGCCAGTAGGGCACCTCCTACAGGGCGGGAAGGCGGCTACACCTTC.

The chain joins TRBV4-3 to TRBJ1-4, with TRBD1 matching 7 bases. CDR3 length equals 14 residues. J was trimmed by 0 bases and V by 5 bases; bases with no gene match: 0. Germline CDR1 reads LGHNA; CDR2 reads YSLEER. The CDR3 coding sequence is TGCGCCAGCAGCGGACAGGCAACTAATGAAAAACTGTTTTTT. Translated: CASSGQATNEKLFF.

V gene TRBV14 combines with J gene TRBJ2-1; D is uncertain. V lost 3 bases and J lost 2, with 14 bases in between. The germline gives CDR1 SGHDN, CDR2 FVKESK. The CDR3 has 16 residues. This CDR3 reads CASSHSGRNAYNEQFF. The CDR3, as DNA: TGTGCCAGCAGCCACTCGGGCCGAAATGCCTACAATGAGCAGTTCTTC.

The rearrangement joins TRBV4-1 to TRBJ1-1; perhaps TRBD1 as D (5 bases). Germline CDR1 MGHRA, CDR2 YSYEKL. The CDR3 runs to 14 residues. The V and J ends lost 3 bases and 5 bases respectively, with 13 bases between them. The CDR3 sequence: CASSQAGRDTEAFF. The CDR3 DNA is TGCGCCAGCAGCCAGGCGGGGCGGGATACTGAAGCTTTCTTT.

DNA of the CDR3: TGTGCCAGCAGCTTAGATTCGAGGACGAACACAGATACGCAGTATTTT. Translated: CASSLDSRTNTDTQYF. The J gene is TRBJ2-3, the V gene TRBV7-3; D call uncertain. There are 16 residues in the CDR3. CDR1 SGHTA and CDR2 FQGTGA come from the germline V gene. The V end lost 2 bases, the J end lost 2 bases, and 14 bases lay between the germline ends.